This T cell receptor beta chain was recovered during a study of shared clonotypes between healthy human individuals. Overall study: A couple of women and a few men aged 18 to 49 served as donors. Each donor's CD4 naive and CD4 memory cells filled three plates apiece, CD8 naive two, and CD8 memory one.

Study-wide results and caveats: Researchers found naive subsets generally carried larger estimated richness than memory subsets.

Execution of the assay was at deep level. Sequencing was performed with immunoSEQ multiplex PCR; in TCRdb, only in-frame clones are kept and a portion is missing. The sample records about 670,000 clones, roughly 70% being singletons. The ends lost 4 bases at V and 4 bases at J; junction bases unmatched: 3. Germline CDR1 SGHAT, CDR2 FQNNGV. This CDR3 comprises 15 residues. A word on this clone: Its antigen is as yet unknown.

Sequenced input: memory CD4+ T cells sorted from blood. Subset in this sample: CD45RA-negative fraction. The rearrangement joins TRBV11-2 to TRBJ2-6; TRBD1 matches at 8 bases. The receptor was isolated from a woman aged 30 to 39 in good health. The chain's CDR3 is CASSSRGRGANVLTF. CDR3 bases: TGTGCCAGCAGCTCCAGGGGGCGCGGGGCCAACGTCCTGACTTTC. Combining the CDR3 with reference TRBV11-2 and TRBJ2-6 gives the whole variable domain EAGVAQSPRYKIIEKRQSVAFWCNPISGHATLYWYQQILGQGPKLLIQFQNNGVVDDSQLPKDRFSAERLKGVDSTLKIQPAKLEDSAVYLCASSSRGRGANVLTFGAGSRLTVL.